The 17 T cell receptor beta chains presented below share a single source sample, sequenced in a study of T cell changes during pregnancy in multiple sclerosis (dated by TCRdb to about 2019). The protocol used for the library was the immunoSEQ multiplex PCR assay. TCRdb mirrors the immuneACCESS table, restricted to in-frame sequences. Some clones are absent from its copies; in checked studies, under half trace to an unresolved V gene, and the reason for the others is unknown. In all, the sample holds tens of thousands of clones, and around 93% of those were seen once. The ten largest clones take up 0.5% to 0.75% of the sample. Material: CD4+ T cells from peripheral blood mononuclear cells, obtained in the third trimester of pregnancy. Receptors were obtained from a female donor with multiple sclerosis, enrolled in a pregnancy study.

The chain has TRBV9 and TRBJ2-7; D is undetermined. V lost 0 bases and J 2 bases, leaving 12 bases between the germline ends. In germline, CDR1 is SGDLS, CDR2 YYNGEE. The CDR3 is 15 amino acids. CDR3 DNA sequence: TGTGCCAGCAGCGTAGGGCCCGTTCTTACCTACGAGCAGTACTTC. This gives the protein CASSVGPVLTYEQYF.

This rearrangement joins TRBV27 to TRBJ2-2; 11 positions agree with TRBD2. This CDR3 is built from 16 residues. CDR1 is MNHEY and CDR2 is SMNVEV in the germline V gene (reference sequence). Trimming cost V 3 bases and J 5 bases; bases outside gene matches: 5. CDR3 region: CASSLTSGVRTGELFF. The CDR3 DNA is TGTGCCAGCAGTTTGACTAGCGGGGTGAGGACCGGGGAGCTGTTTTTT.

V and J are TRBV27 and TRBJ1-2, with 10 bases identical to TRBD1. The CDR3 totals 15 residues. CDR1 and CDR2 (germline): MNHEY, SMNVEV (reference sequence). J gave up 6 bases and V 4 bases, and 8 bases lay outside the gene matches. As DNA, the CDR3 is TGTGCCAGCAGTTCAATGCGGGACAGGGGTGATGGCTACACCTTC. Protein product: CASSSMRDRGDGYTF.

This clone is a singleton in its sample. The J gene is TRBJ2-5, the V gene TRBV4-2; D call uncertain. V was clipped by 1 base and J by 8 bases, with 11 bases between them. The germline V gene has CDR1 LGHNA and CDR2 YNFKEQ. The CDR3 is 13 residues long. In DNA form, the CDR3 reads TGTGCCAGCAGCCAAGGGCCCCTAGGAACCCAGTACTTC. Amino acid sequence: CASSQGPLGTQYF.

J is TRBJ2-7 and V is TRBV27; D is perhaps TRBD2 (6 bases). This CDR3 region has 14 residues. Per the germline V gene, CDR1 is MNHEY and CDR2 is SMNVEV (reference sequence). Trimming pared 5 bases from V and 3 bases from J, leaving 14 bases between. CDR3 coding DNA: TGTGCCAGCAGTAGGAGGGAAGGGTACTACGAGCAGTACTTC. Translated, it gives CASSRREGYYEQYF.

The chain joins TRBV28 to TRBJ2-2, with 9 bases lining up with TRBD1. The CDR3 contains 14 residues. Per germline, CDR1 MDHEN and CDR2 SYDVKM. V dropped 5 bases and J dropped 9; count of bases not matched to a gene: 7. Written as DNA, the CDR3 is TGTGCCAGCAGTATAACGAACAGGGGGCGGGAGCTGTTTTTT. This translates into CASSITNRGRELFF.

The chain is built from TRBV29-1 and TRBJ1-3; TRBD1 is a possible D gene (6 bases). The CDR3 runs to 14 residues. The ends were cut back, 6 bases at V and 3 bases at J, with 15 bases in the middle. Germline values: CDR1 SQVTM, CDR2 ANQGSEA. The CDR3 DNA reads as TGCAGCGTCCGACAGCGGACAGATGGAAACACCATATATTTT. Translating gives CSVRQRTDGNTIYF.

The chain is built from TRBV11-2 and TRBJ2-5; 7 nucleotides align to TRBD1. Losses at the gene ends were 5 bases for V and 4 bases for J; bases not matched to a gene: 4. Germline-derived CDR1 and CDR2 are SGHAT and FQNNGV. The CDR3 has 13 amino acids. CDR3 sequence (DNA): TGTGCCAGCAGCCTTAGGGGGCGAGAGACCCAGTACTTC. Translated: CASSLRGRETQYF. The variable domain in full, with the rest retrieved from reference TRBV11-2 and TRBJ2-5, is EAGVAQSPRYKIIEKRQSVAFWCNPISGHATLYWYQQILGQGPKLLIQFQNNGVVDDSQLPKDRFSAERLKGVDSTLKIQPAKLEDSAVYLCASSLRGRETQYFGPGTRLLVL.

The rearrangement links TRBV28 to TRBJ1-1; 8 bases align to TRBD1. The trim removed 3 bases at V and 6 bases at J, leaving 3 bases unmatched. Per the germline V gene, CDR1 is MDHEN and CDR2 is SYDVKM. This CDR3 has 13 residues. The CDR3 nucleotides read TGTGCCAGCAGTTTCTCGACAGGGGCTGAAGCTTTCTTT. As protein: CASSFSTGAEAFF.

This sequence joins TRBV9 and TRBJ2-3; 11 bases align to TRBD2. This CDR3 is built from 17 residues. Germline lookup yields CDR1 SGDLS and CDR2 YYNGEE. Trimming took 2 bases from V and 0 from J; bases not matched to a gene: 5. This CDR3 is CASSVVTSGASTDTQYF. The CDR3 bases are TGTGCCAGCAGCGTTGTGACTAGCGGGGCTAGCACAGATACGCAGTATTTT.

The chain is built from TRBV5-5 and TRBJ1-1; TRBD1 matches 11 bases. CDR1 and CDR2 (germline): SGHKS, YYEKEE (reference sequence). V dropped 4 bases and J dropped 8; count of bases not matched to a gene: 7. The CDR3 consists of 14 residues. The DNA of the CDR3 is TGTGCCAGCAGCGACTTCCGGGACAGGGGGGAAGCTTTCTTT. This codes for CASSDFRDRGEAFF.

The V call is TRBV2, the J call TRBJ2-1; TRBD1 agrees at 10 bases. J lost 5 bases, V lost 6 bases, and 4 bases had no gene match. Germline loops: CDR1 SNHLY, CDR2 FYNNEI. This CDR3 contains 14 residues. CDR3 sequence: CASSRQGANNEQFF. The CDR3 DNA reads TGTGCCAGCAGCCGACAGGGGGCCAACAATGAGCAGTTCTTC.

V usage is TRBV7-9 and J usage is TRBJ2-1; 8 bases line up with TRBD2. The CDR3 extends over 15 amino acids. CDR1 and CDR2 from the germline V gene are SEHNR and FQNEAQ (reference sequence). V lost 2 bases, J lost 6 bases, and 6 bases stayed unmatched. The CDR3: CASSLRVAGFNEQFF. The CDR3 DNA is TGTGCCAGCAGCTTAAGAGTAGCGGGGTTCAATGAGCAGTTCTTC.

This chain uses TRBV6-1 with TRBJ1-4; 7 bases match TRBD1. The CDR3 is 15 amino acids. CDR1 and CDR2 (germline): MNHNS, SASEGT. Trimming cost V 1 base and J 4 bases; bases outside gene matches: 3. The DNA for the CDR3 is TGTGCCAGCAGTGAAGGAGGACAGGTTAATGAAAAACTGTTTTTT. Its protein product is CASSEGGQVNEKLFF.

This sequence joins TRBV2 and TRBJ2-7; D is perhaps TRBD1 (5 bases). V was pared by 7 bases and J by 1 base, with 14 bases between. CDR3 length: 14 residues. CDR1 is SNHLY, CDR2 FYNNEI, per germline. The DNA of the CDR3 is TGTGCCAGCAATTATCTCGACAGTTCCTACGAGCAGTACTTC. This gives the protein CASNYLDSSYEQYF. Using reference TRBV2 and TRBJ2-7 for the parts outside the CDR3, the full variable domain is EPEVTQTPSHQVTQMGQEVILRCVPISNHLYFYWYRQILGQKVEFLVSFYNNEISEKSEIFDDQFSVERPDGSNFTLKIRSTKLEDSAMYFCASNYLDSSYEQYFGPGTRLTVT.

CDR3 in amino acids: CASSLGHGLTDEQYF. For the CDR3, the DNA is TGTGCCAGCAGCCTAGGACACGGCCTCACGGACGAGCAGTACTTC. The chain joins TRBV7-3 to TRBJ2-7; maybe TRBD1 (5 bases). The germline V gene has CDR1 SGHTA and CDR2 FQGTGA. CDR3 length: 15 amino acids. V dropped 5 bases and J dropped 5 bases, with 19 bases sitting between them.

The J gene is TRBJ1-4, the V gene TRBV29-1, with TRBD1 matching over 7 bases. Germline CDR1 reads SQVTM; CDR2 reads ANQGSEA. The CDR3 spans 14 residues. The CDR3 nucleotides are TGCAGTGCTTCAGGGGGATCAACTAATGAAAAACTGTTTTTT. Protein product: CSASGGSTNEKLFF.